The 15 T cell receptor beta chains below all came from one sample that was sequenced in a study of blood T cells in healthy people across ages (dated by TCRdb to about 2015). Receptor amplification or capture employed 5' RACE. The data were produced on an Illumina HiSeq 2500. The second PCR ran for roughly 7 to 12 cycles and used a J-beta primer mix along with a sample-barcoded 5' primer. The raw public data were reprocessed by TCRdb itself: fastp quality trimming at Q25, MiXCR clonotype calling, in-frame beta chains only. Every entry covers one CDR3 protein and lists the most common genes and DNA from its rows. The sample profile shows about 1,500,000 distinct CDR3 sequences; 42% of them were found once. The ten biggest clones cover roughly 7.9% of the sample. Sequenced material: blood. These receptors were collected from a woman under 30 in good health.

V usage is TRBV20-1 and J usage is TRBJ1-2, with a possible D match to TRBD1 (5 bases). V was clipped by 6 bases and J by 0 bases, with 11 bases between them. Per germline, CDR1 DFQATT and CDR2 SNEGSKA (reference sequence). This CDR3 contains 13 residues. CDR3 amino acids: CSAWGEANYGYTF. CDR3 DNA: TGCAGTGCCTGGGGGGAAGCTAACTATGGCTACACCTTC.

This clonotype was picked up many times. The chain couples TRBV29-1 to TRBJ2-5; TRBD2 aligns across 10 bases. The CDR3 loop spans 15 amino acids. The V gene end was trimmed by 6 bases and the J gene end by 0 bases; junction bases not matched to a gene: 7. Germline-derived CDR1 and CDR2 are SQVTM and ANQGSEA. The CDR3 region has the DNA TGCAGCGTAACTCCCGGGACTAGCGACCAAGAGACCCAGTACTTC. This gives the protein CSVTPGTSDQETQYF.

The V gene is TRBV5-1, the J gene TRBJ2-7, with D possibly called TRBD1 or TRBD2 (5 bases each). The V end was cut by 4 bases, the J end by 2 bases, with 13 bases between. The germline gives CDR1 SGHRS, CDR2 YFSETQ. The CDR3 runs to 14 residues. CDR3 coding DNA: TGCGCCAGCAGCCAAAAGGGACCGCCCTACGAGCAGTACTTC. It translates to CASSQKGPPYEQYF.

This rearrangement joins TRBV9 to TRBJ2-3; 11 bases match TRBD2. CDR1 SGDLS and CDR2 YYNGEE come from the germline V gene. V was clipped by 3 bases and J by 4 bases; unmatched bases: 7. There are 16 residues in the CDR3. The DNA for the CDR3 is TGTGCCAGCAGCGCAATAGCGGGGGGGCAGGCAGATACGCAGTATTTT. This sequence encodes CASSAIAGGQADTQYF.

The gene calls are TRBV20-1 and TRBJ1-2; D gene unclear. The germline gives CDR1 DFQATT, CDR2 SNEGSKA (reference sequence). V lost 2 bases and J lost 1, with 11 bases in between. The CDR3 sequence is 14 residues long. CDR3 sequence reads: CSARPEPGNYGYTF. CDR3 sequence (DNA): TGCAGTGCTAGACCCGAACCTGGTAACTATGGCTACACCTTC.

This clonotype came up many times. The chain recombines TRBV5-1 with TRBJ2-1; D remains ambiguous. Germline lookup yields CDR1 SGHRS and CDR2 YFSETQ. Trimming took off 3 bases at V and 3 bases at J, with 10 bases between the two ends. The CDR3 totals 14 residues. The CDR3 sequence is CASSSAANYNEQFF. DNA for the CDR3: TGCGCCAGCAGCTCGGCAGCGAACTACAATGAGCAGTTCTTC.

The chain links TRBV7-2 to TRBJ1-5; D ambiguous. There are 13 residues in the CDR3. Germline CDR1 reads SGHTA; CDR2 reads FQGNSA. The V gene lost 4 bases and the J gene lost 11 bases, with 15 bases spanning the gap. This chain's CDR3 is CASSSNGGRAQHF. CDR3 coding DNA: TGTGCCAGCAGCTCAAATGGAGGGCGAGCCCAGCATTTT. The complete variable domain, with remaining parts taken from reference TRBV7-2 and TRBJ1-5, reads GAGVSQSPSNKVTEKGKDVELRCDPISGHTALYWYRQSLGQGLEFLIYFQGNSAPDKSGLPSDRFSAERTGGSVSTLTIQRTQQEDSAVYLCASSSNGGRAQHFGDGTRLSIL.

The chain is built from TRBV20-1 and TRBJ1-4; TRBD1 agrees at 8 bases. This CDR3 is 15 amino acids long. V trimming: 3 bases; J trimming: 5 bases; junction bases outside the gene matches: 8. CDR1 is DFQATT, CDR2 SNEGSKA, per germline (reference sequence). CDR3 coding DNA: TGCAGTGCTAGGAAGCAACAGGGGGTAAATGAAAAACTGTTTTTT. Translated, it gives CSARKQQGVNEKLFF.

The chain combines TRBV7-9 with TRBJ2-5; D uncertain. Deletions cut 3 bases from V and 3 bases from J, with 11 bases between. CDR3 size: 14 residues. Germline lookup yields CDR1 SEHNR and CDR2 FQNEAQ (reference sequence). CDR3: CASSFATAKETQYF. CDR3 nucleotide sequence: TGTGCCAGCAGCTTTGCAACGGCCAAAGAGACCCAGTACTTC. Filled out from reference TRBV7-9 and TRBJ2-5, the complete variable domain reads DTGVSQNPRHKITKRGQNVTFRCDPISEHNRLYWYRQTLGQGPEFLTYFQNEAQLEKSRLLSDRFSAERPKGSFSTLEIQRTEQGDSAMYLCASSFATAKETQYFGPGTRLLVL.

Remarks on this clonotype: This clone may be a read error of a much larger clone one base away. J is TRBJ2-7 and V is TRBV29-1, with 9 nucleotides matching TRBD1. This CDR3 is built from 11 residues. Germline V gene lookup returns CDR1 SQVTM and CDR2 ANQGSEA. Here the CDR3 reads CGVESTGGQYF. The CDR3 region has the DNA TGCGGCGTTGAATCGACAGGGGGGCAGTACTTC.

Of note for this clonotype: A junction boundary mismatches the germline segment, possibly from a read error. The V call is TRBV7-2, the J call TRBJ2-7; TRBD2 agrees at 9 bases. The germline gives CDR1 SGHTA, CDR2 FQGNSA. This CDR3 is 15 amino acids long. DNA for the CDR3: TGTGACAGCAGCTTTAGCGGGAGCCCCTCCTACGAGCAGTACTTC. Amino acids: CDSSFSGSPSYEQYF.

The CDR3 DNA is TGCAGTGCCCCGGGACAGGGGTCCTATGGCTACACCTTC. Translating gives CSAPGQGSYGYTF. J is TRBJ1-2 and V is TRBV20-1; TRBD1 aligns across 10 bases. After removal of 6 bases from V and 4 bases from J, the junction contained 5 bases not matched to a gene. The CDR3 is 13 residues long. Germline CDR1 is DFQATT and CDR2 is SNEGSKA (reference sequence).

This clonotype was detected only a few times. The chain recombines TRBV7-3 with TRBJ2-3, with 8 bases matching TRBD2. Germline V gives CDR1 SGHTA, CDR2 FQGTGA. After removal of 5 bases from V and 2 bases from J, the junction contained 6 bases not matched to a gene. The CDR3 spans 15 residues. The CDR3 spells CASSLRGGFTDTQYF. CDR3 coding DNA: TGTGCCAGCAGCCTACGGGGGGGATTCACAGATACGCAGTATTTT.

This clonotype appeared a few times. This sequence joins TRBV12-3 or TRBV12-4 and TRBJ1-1, with no clear D. This CDR3 spans 13 amino acids. Trimming removed 3 bases at V and 1 base at J, with 6 bases between. The DNA for the CDR3 is TGTGCCAGCAGTTTCCCCCCGAACACTGAAGCTTTCTTT. Encoded protein: CASSFPPNTEAFF.

This chain joins TRBV5-1 and TRBJ2-3; TRBD2 agrees at 8 bases. V trimming: 6 bases; J trimming: 7 bases; junction bases outside the gene matches: 10. Germline assignment: CDR1 SGHRS and CDR2 YFSETQ. This CDR3 has 14 residues. DNA of the CDR3: TGCGCCAGCACCCCGGGACTAGAAGGGAATACGCAGTATTTT. Its translation is CASTPGLEGNTQYF.